The 27 T cell receptor beta chains below all came from one sample that was sequenced in a study of shared clonotypes between healthy human individuals (dated by TCRdb to the early 2020s). CD8 naive samples were obtained by positive selection for CCR7 among CD45RO-negative cells, yielding a CD45RA+CCR7+ population from which TemRA cells were excluded. Libraries were built with the immunoSEQ multiplex PCR assay. Entries here come from immuneACCESS through TCRdb and include only in-frame sequences with V and J called. Some clones fail to appear in such tables; in the studies checked, an unresolved V gene covers under half of the shortfall, and the cause of the remainder is unknown. Within this sample are over 2,000,000 clones, with 93% of them counted one time only. More than 1.5% of the sample belongs to the ten largest clones. The sequenced sample consisted of naive CD8+ T cells from PBMCs. The sample's cell subset or site label is to be understood as: CD45RA+CCR7+. The receptors were gathered from a man between 18 and 35 years old in good health. Some clones in this sample may be carry-over from other donors' samples.

This chain connects TRBV27 to TRBJ2-1; 11 bases match TRBD2. CDR3 length equals 14 residues. Germline trimming cut 3 bases from V and 9 bases from J; bases unmatched to any gene: 4. Germline CDR1 and CDR2: MNHEY and SMNVEV (reference sequence). The CDR3 DNA reads TGTGCCAGCAGTTTTCTTGGGACTAGCGGTGAGCAGTTCTTC. It specifies CASSFLGTSGEQFF.

A note on this clone: Different DNA sequences within this sample yield the same CDR3. The chain joins TRBV19 to TRBJ2-7, with D possibly TRBD2 on 5 matching bases. Germline lookup yields CDR1 LNHDA and CDR2 SQIVND (reference sequence). This CDR3 contains 13 residues. V gave up 3 bases and J gave up 4 bases, with 10 bases separating them. CDR3 sequence: CASSMRVGYEQYF. CDR3 DNA: TGTGCCAGTAGTATGAGGGTCGGGTACGAGCAGTACTTC.

This chain connects TRBV29-1 to TRBJ2-1, with D possibly matching TRBD2 (6 bases). Germline assignment: CDR1 SQVTM and CDR2 ANQGSEA. With 6 bases removed from V and 9 bases from J, the gap between germline ends came to 12 bases. The CDR3 runs to 11 residues. The CDR3 nucleotides read TGCAGCGTCAGGACTAACGGTGAGCAGTTCTTC. Translation gives CSVRTNGEQFF.

The rearrangement uses TRBV13 and TRBJ2-7; 7 bases are a match to TRBD2. V shed 5 bases, J shed 4 bases, and the junction held 17 bases outside the gene matches. The CDR3 has 17 amino acids. Germline V gene lookup returns CDR1 PRHDT and CDR2 FYEKMQ (reference sequence). The CDR3 is CASSPDRAREAKYEQYF. The CDR3 bases are TGTGCCAGCAGCCCGGATCGGGCTCGGGAGGCTAAGTACGAGCAGTACTTC. Full variable domain (remainder filled in from reference TRBV13 and TRBJ2-7): AAGVIQSPRHLIKEKRETATLKCYPIPRHDTVYWYQQGPGQDPQFLISFYEKMQSDKGSIPDRFSAQQFSDYHSELNMSSLELGDSALYFCASSPDRAREAKYEQYFGPGTRLTVT.

This rearrangement joins TRBV6-6 to TRBJ1-2; the D is unclear. V was trimmed by 7 bases and J by 3 bases, leaving 12 bases between them. CDR1 is MNHNY, CDR2 SVGAGI, per germline (reference sequence). The CDR3 covers 13 residues. CDR3 in amino acids: CASIPSRDYGYTF. CDR3 DNA sequence: TGTGCCAGCATCCCCAGCCGGGACTATGGCTACACCTTC.

This chain joins TRBV5-1 and TRBJ2-2, with D possibly called TRBD1 or TRBD2 (6 bases each). Trimming removed 2 bases from V and 5 bases from J, with 13 bases in between. Germline CDR1 is SGHRS and CDR2 is YFSETQ. This CDR3 comprises 15 residues. CDR3 in DNA: TGCGCCAGCAGCTTATACAGGGCGGGGACCGGGGAGCTGTTTTTT. Translation gives CASSLYRAGTGELFF. The full variable domain, completed using reference TRBV5-1 and TRBJ2-2, is KAGVTQTPRYLIKTRGQQVTLSCSPISGHRSVSWYQQTPGQGLQFLFEYFSETQRNKGNFPGRFSGRQFSNSRSEMNVSTLELGDSALYLCASSLYRAGTGELFFGEGSRLTVL.

This rearrangement joins TRBV7-2 to TRBJ1-3; D is uncertain. The germline CDR1 and CDR2 sequences are SGHTA and FQGNSA. Trimming took off 5 bases at V and 0 bases at J, with 8 bases between the two ends. This CDR3 is built from 14 residues. CDR3 amino acids: CASSRPPSGNTIYF. The CDR3 nucleotides read TGTGCCAGCAGCCGACCTCCCTCTGGAAACACCATATATTTT. Based on the CDR3 plus reference TRBV7-2 and TRBJ1-3, the full variable domain is GAGVSQSPSNKVTEKGKDVELRCDPISGHTALYWYRQSLGQGLEFLIYFQGNSAPDKSGLPSDRFSAERTGGSVSTLTIQRTQQEDSAVYLCASSRPPSGNTIYFGEGSWLTVV.

The V call is TRBV10-2, the J call TRBJ2-7; 8 bases fit TRBD2. After removal of 2 bases from V and 2 bases from J, the junction contained 26 bases not matched to a gene. The germline gives CDR1 WSHSY, CDR2 SAAADI. CDR3 length: 22 residues. This CDR3 is CASSELQNRTGGPRIRTYEQYF. The CDR3 DNA sequence: TGCGCCAGCAGTGAGCTCCAAAACCGGACGGGAGGGCCGCGAATAAGGACCTACGAGCAGTACTTC.

Regarding this clone: Sequence at one end of the junction differs from germline and may be a read error. This chain links TRBV27 with TRBJ2-7, with 9 bases aligning to TRBD1. The germline V gene encodes CDR1 MNHEY and CDR2 SMNVEV (reference sequence). The CDR3 runs 14 residues. The CDR3: CASQPTTGTGYIVF. CDR3 DNA sequence: TGTGCCAGCCAACCAACGACCGGGACAGGGTATATAGTTTTC.

This clone was recorded only once. The V gene is TRBV7-6, the J gene TRBJ2-5; D tentatively reads TRBD1 or TRBD2 (5 bases each). The CDR3 is made up of 15 amino acids. Germline V CDR1 and CDR2: SGHVS, FNYEAQ. V lost 5 bases and J 0 bases, leaving 13 bases between the germline ends. CDR3 DNA sequence: TGTGCCAGCAGCACCCCGGGACGGTACCAAGAGACCCAGTACTTC. This sequence encodes CASSTPGRYQETQYF.

This chain joins TRBV27 and TRBJ2-2; D uncertain. The V and J ends lost 6 bases and 7 bases respectively, with 15 bases between them. This CDR3 has 14 amino acids. CDR1 and CDR2 (germline): MNHEY, SMNVEV (reference sequence). CDR3 in amino acids: CASSQAPYGGELFF. CDR3 in DNA: TGTGCCAGCAGCCAAGCCCCCTACGGCGGGGAGCTGTTTTTT.

The gene calls are TRBV7-9 and TRBJ2-5; D might be TRBD2 (6 bases). Trimming removed 5 bases at V and 3 bases at J, with 16 bases between. This CDR3 has 15 amino acids. Germline CDR1 SEHNR, CDR2 FQNEAQ (reference sequence). The CDR3: CASSPQNWREETQYF. The DNA for the CDR3 is TGTGCCAGCAGCCCGCAAAACTGGAGGGAAGAGACCCAGTACTTC.

The V gene is TRBV28, the J gene TRBJ1-2; D is unresolved. CDR1 MDHEN and CDR2 SYDVKM come from the germline V gene. The CDR3 runs 15 residues. V dropped 1 base and J dropped 8 bases, with 17 bases sitting between them. The CDR3 region is CASSLSPALPEGYTF. CDR3 sequence (DNA): TGTGCCAGCAGTTTATCCCCCGCCCTACCTGAAGGCTACACCTTC.

The chain uses TRBV28 and TRBJ2-7; D could derive from TRBD1 or TRBD2 (6 bases each). Germline CDR1 and CDR2: MDHEN and SYDVKM. The ends were cut back, 4 bases at V and 3 bases at J, with 16 bases in the middle. The CDR3 covers 15 residues. The DNA of the CDR3 is TGTGCCAGCAGTTCGGAGTTAGGGGGAGGCTACGAGCAGTACTTC. This codes for CASSSELGGGYEQYF.

The V gene is TRBV27, the J gene TRBJ2-7, with a tentative D call TRBD1 (6 bases). This CDR3 has 14 residues. Germline CDR1 and CDR2: MNHEY and SMNVEV (reference sequence). Trimming removed 8 bases at V and 2 bases at J, with 16 bases between. CDR3 nucleotides: TGTGCCAGCCGAGCTACAGGGTCCCCCTACGAGCAGTACTTC. Its translation: CASRATGSPYEQYF.

The chain uses TRBV30 and TRBJ2-5; D not certain. Germline CDR1 GTSNPN, CDR2 SVGIG (reference sequence). Trimming took off 4 bases at V and 0 bases at J, with 9 bases between the two ends. There are 13 residues in the CDR3. As DNA, the CDR3 is TGTGCCTGGAATCTGGGGTACCAAGAGACCCAGTACTTC. This gives the protein CAWNLGYQETQYF.

V is TRBV7-2 and J is TRBJ2-1; D remains ambiguous. Trimming removed 5 bases at V and 0 bases at J, with 8 bases between. Germline V gene sequence: CDR1 SGHTA, CDR2 FQGNSA. The CDR3 is made up of 14 amino acids. This CDR3 reads CASSQSSSYNEQFF. The CDR3, as DNA: TGTGCCAGCAGCCAATCGAGCTCCTACAATGAGCAGTTCTTC.

This clone was seen more than once but under ten times. This chain links TRBV6-1 with TRBJ2-2, with D hard to call. From germline, CDR1 is MNHNS and CDR2 SASEGT. This CDR3 is 13 amino acids long. V was shortened by 10 bases and J by 1 base, with 10 bases between the two germline ends. The CDR3 is CAIRSRNTGELFF. The CDR3 region has the DNA TGTGCCATCAGGTCCAGGAACACCGGGGAGCTGTTTTTT.

Note on this clone: Other DNA sequences of this sample code for an identical CDR3. V and J are TRBV27 and TRBJ2-7, with D possibly TRBD2 on 6 matching bases. The CDR3 spans 13 residues. With 5 bases removed from V and 2 bases from J, the gap between germline ends came to 10 bases. Germline V gives CDR1 MNHEY, CDR2 SMNVEV (reference sequence). The CDR3 region has the DNA TGTGCCAGCAGTCCCGGCGGGACCTACGAGCAGTACTTC. Its translation is CASSPGGTYEQYF.

The chain is built from TRBV27 and TRBJ2-2, with 13 positions matching TRBD2. The CDR3 runs to 18 residues. The V gene end was trimmed by 5 bases and the J gene end by 6 bases; junction bases not matched to a gene: 12. Looked up from germline, CDR1 is MNHEY and CDR2 is SMNVEV (reference sequence). This chain's CDR3 is CASSTPWTSGSVAGELFF. Here the CDR3 DNA reads TGTGCCAGCAGTACCCCTTGGACTAGCGGGAGTGTGGCCGGGGAGCTGTTTTTT.

V usage is TRBV4-1 and J usage is TRBJ1-1; no clear D. The germline V gene encodes CDR1 MGHRA and CDR2 YSYEKL. Trimming left V 0 bases short and J 0 bases short, with 5 bases between. The CDR3 is 14 residues long. The CDR3, as DNA: TGCGCCAGCAGCCAAGACGACTTGAACACTGAAGCTTTCTTT. Encoded protein: CASSQDDLNTEAFF.

The rearrangement uses TRBV27 and TRBJ2-3, with D maybe TRBD2 (6 bases). V shed 5 bases and J shed 2 bases, with 11 bases lying between them. The length of the CDR3 is 14 residues. Germline V lookup: CDR1 MNHEY, CDR2 SMNVEV (reference sequence). CDR3 coding DNA: TGTGCCAGCAGTGAGAGGGACTTCACAGATACGCAGTATTTT. Translation gives CASSERDFTDTQYF.

DNA of the CDR3: TGTGCCACCAGCAGAGACGCGACAGCCGACCCTTATGGCTACACCTTC. Encoded protein: CATSRDATADPYGYTF. This chain joins TRBV15 and TRBJ1-2; maybe TRBD1 (5 bases). Germline V gene data show CDR1 as LNHNV and CDR2 as YYDKDF (reference sequence). Trimming pared 0 bases from V and 5 bases from J, leaving 16 bases between. The CDR3 spans 16 residues.

The chain combines TRBV4-1 with TRBJ2-7; TRBD2 agrees at 14 bases. Germline CDR1 is MGHRA and CDR2 is YSYEKL. J lost 4 bases, V lost 7 bases, and 6 bases had no gene match. CDR3 length: 15 residues. CDR3 protein: CASTPGLAGVYEQYF. CDR3 coding DNA: TGCGCCAGCACCCCGGGACTAGCGGGAGTTTACGAGCAGTACTTC.

As regards this clone: The same CDR3 can be traced to other DNA sequences in this sample. The V call is TRBV11-2, the J call TRBJ2-7; D gene ambiguous. Trimming pared 1 base from V and 7 bases from J, leaving 8 bases between. The CDR3 runs 12 residues. Germline loops: CDR1 SGHAT, CDR2 FQNNGV. The chain's CDR3 is CASSLGFREQYF. The DNA for the CDR3 is TGTGCCAGCAGCTTAGGATTTCGGGAGCAGTACTTC. The full variable domain, completed using reference TRBV11-2 and TRBJ2-7, is EAGVAQSPRYKIIEKRQSVAFWCNPISGHATLYWYQQILGQGPKLLIQFQNNGVVDDSQLPKDRFSAERLKGVDSTLKIQPAKLEDSAVYLCASSLGFREQYFGPGTRLTVT.

The chain uses TRBV15 and TRBJ1-5; the match to TRBD1 covers 10 bases. J lost 2 bases, V lost 5 bases, and 6 bases had no gene match. Per germline, CDR1 LNHNV and CDR2 YYDKDF (reference sequence). The CDR3 contains 16 residues. The CDR3 DNA reads as TGTGCCACCAGCCCGGGACAGGGGAGGGGCAATCAGCCCCAGCATTTT. Amino acid sequence: CATSPGQGRGNQPQHF. Supplemented by reference TRBV15 and TRBJ1-5, the full variable domain reads DAMVIQNPRYQVTQFGKPVTLSCSQTLNHNVMYWYQQKSSQAPKLLFHYYDKDFNNEADTPDNFQSRRPNTSFCFLDIRSPGLGDTAMYLCATSPGQGRGNQPQHFGDGTRLSIL.

The rearrangement links TRBV6-1 to TRBJ2-7; the D is unclear. The V gene lost 3 bases and the J gene lost 0 bases, with 12 bases spanning the gap. The CDR3 has 15 residues. Germline CDR1 reads MNHNS; CDR2 reads SASEGT. The CDR3 region has the DNA TGTGCCAGCAGTGAGTCGGTGACGAGCTCCTACGAGCAGTACTTC. It is translated as CASSESVTSSYEQYF.